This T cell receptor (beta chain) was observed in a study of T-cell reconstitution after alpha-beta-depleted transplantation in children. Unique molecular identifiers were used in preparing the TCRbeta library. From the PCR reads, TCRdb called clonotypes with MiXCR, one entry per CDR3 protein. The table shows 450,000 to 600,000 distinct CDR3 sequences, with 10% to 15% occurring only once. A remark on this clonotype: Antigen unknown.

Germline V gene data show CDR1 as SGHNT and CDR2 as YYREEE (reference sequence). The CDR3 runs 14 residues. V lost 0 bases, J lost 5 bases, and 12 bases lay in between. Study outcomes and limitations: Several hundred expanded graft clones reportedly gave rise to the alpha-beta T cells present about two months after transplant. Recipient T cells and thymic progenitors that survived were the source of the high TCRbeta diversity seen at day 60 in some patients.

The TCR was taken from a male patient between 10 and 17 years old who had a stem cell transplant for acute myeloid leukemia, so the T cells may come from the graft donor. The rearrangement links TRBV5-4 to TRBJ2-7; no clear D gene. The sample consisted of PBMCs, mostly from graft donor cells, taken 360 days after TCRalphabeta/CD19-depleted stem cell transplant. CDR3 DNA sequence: TGTGCCAGCAGCTTGGACGGAAATAGCAACGAGCAGTACTTC. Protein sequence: CASSLDGNSNEQYF.